This TCR beta chain was captured by sequencing in a study of T cell changes during pregnancy in multiple sclerosis. TCRdb's copy holds only in-frame clones and misses some; the assay was immunoSEQ multiplex PCR. The data show 30,000 to 40,000 clones, approximately 90% seen once. The TCR originated in a female donor in good health, enrolled as a control in a pregnancy study. The sequencing used CD4+ T cells from peripheral blood mononuclear cells, collected in the first trimester of pregnancy.

In nucleotides, the CDR3 is TGCGCCAGCAGCAAACAGGGTCACAACACTGAAGCTTTCTTT. Residues: CASSKQGHNTEAFF. This chain joins TRBV4-3 and TRBJ1-1; the D gene is possibly TRBD1 (6 bases). The CDR3 is 14 residues long. CDR1 and CDR2 (germline): LGHNA, YSLEER. V lost 5 bases, J lost 2 bases, and 12 bases lay in between.